This T cell receptor (beta chain) stems from a study of patients and donors after allogeneic stem cell transplantation. In its sample, this clonotype was seen a few times. The CDR3 loop spans 13 amino acids. In germline, CDR1 is SQVTM, CDR2 ANQGSEA. The V and J ends lost 4 bases and 0 bases, in that order; junction bases with no gene match: 2. TCRdb re-called the RT-PCR reads through MiXCR, storing one row per CDR3 protein. The table has roughly 180,000 distinct CDR3 sequences, around two fifths seen once. The TCR was taken from a human donor who was either an allogeneic HSCT recipient or a stem cell or donor lymphocyte infusion donor (not recorded which). It is not recorded whose cells these are; they may come from a transplant donor. The sample comprised blood, either unsorted or a sorted T cell fraction (not recorded which). V and J are TRBV29-1 and TRBJ1-2; 7 bases align to TRBD1. The CDR3 loop is CSVAGTANYGYTF. The CDR3 coding sequence is TGCAGCGTTGCGGGGACAGCTAACTATGGCTACACCTTC.